This T cell receptor beta chain was sequenced for a study of PD-L1 blockade in urothelial cancer. Every PCR got spiked synthetic TCR analog templates. Generated by immunoSEQ multiplex PCR, the TCRdb table keeps only in-frame clones and is missing some. The data contain tens of thousands of clones, roughly 89% of them singletons. The V and J ends lost 4 bases and 1 base, in that order; junction bases with no gene match: 10. The germline V gene encodes CDR1 LNHDA and CDR2 SQIVND (reference sequence). The CDR3 sequence is 17 residues long. Noted time point: peripheral blood 6 weeks after treatment start.

Here the sequenced sample was PBMCs, taken around atezolizumab (anti-PD-L1) treatment. The clonotype was recovered from a man between 65 and 79 years old with urothelial cancer. The V gene is TRBV19, the J gene TRBJ2-4, with TRBD1 matching 7 bases. The CDR3 spells CASSTSRGSLAKNIQYF. The CDR3 region has the DNA TGTGCCAGTAGTACTAGCAGGGGGTCGTTGGCCAAAAACATTCAGTACTTC.